These 20 T cell receptor beta chains originate from one sample sequenced in a study of neurological immune-mediated disorders. TCRdb re-called the 5' RACE reads with MiXCR, one entry per CDR3 protein. The sample records approximately 50,000 distinct CDR3 sequences, 4.5% to 7% being singletons. Specimen: CD4+ T cells from blood. Receptors were obtained from a woman between 18 and 29 years old with multiple sclerosis.

This clonotype was detected ten times or more. This chain connects TRBV5-1 to TRBJ1-1; TRBD1 matches 11 bases. Germline CDR1 is SGHRS and CDR2 is YFSETQ. CDR3 length equals 14 residues. The V and J ends lost 9 bases and 1 base, in that order; junction bases with no gene match: 5. CDR3 amino acids: CATGQGAENTEAFF. As DNA, the CDR3 is TGCGCCACCGGACAGGGGGCCGAGAACACTGAAGCTTTCTTT.

Ten or more counts support this clonotype. The V call is TRBV13, the J call TRBJ2-7, with 8 bases aligning to TRBD1. Germline CDR1 reads PRHDT; CDR2 reads FYEKMQ (reference sequence). This CDR3 is built from 13 residues. With 6 bases clipped from V and 7 bases from J, the junction kept 8 bases outside the gene matches. The CDR3, as DNA: TGTGCCAGCAGTGTGCAGGGGGCGCGGGAGCAGTACGTC. It encodes CASSVQGAREQYV.

This clonotype was detected many times. The chain links TRBV20-1 to TRBJ1-2, with D perhaps TRBD1 (6 bases). V was clipped by 3 bases and J by 3 bases, with 17 bases between them. The CDR3 runs to 15 residues. CDR1 is DFQATT and CDR2 is SNEGSKA in the germline V gene (reference sequence). The CDR3 region has the DNA TGCAGTGCTAGGGTCGAGCAGGGGTACCACTATGGCTACACCTTC. It encodes CSARVEQGYHYGYTF.

In this sample, this clonotype turned up many times. V usage is TRBV28 and J usage is TRBJ2-7; D is unresolved. The CDR3 loop spans 17 amino acids. Trimming removed 6 bases at V and 1 base at J, with 22 bases between. Germline CDR1 and CDR2: MDHEN and SYDVKM. The CDR3 bases are TGTGCCAGCAGCTCTAACAACTTGGGCCAGACATCCTACGAGCAGTACTTC. Encoded protein: CASSSNNLGQTSYEQYF.

This clonotype was detected ten times or more. This rearrangement joins TRBV7-2 to TRBJ2-3; D gene unclear. CDR1 is SGHTA, CDR2 FQGNSA, per germline. The CDR3 covers 13 residues. V was clipped by 3 bases and J by 3 bases, with 7 bases between them. The CDR3 region is CASSFPSTDTQYF. The CDR3 nucleotides read TGTGCCAGCAGCTTTCCATCGACAGATACGCAGTATTTT.

This clonotype was counted at least ten times. This chain joins TRBV20-1 and TRBJ1-5; D not certain. Germline CDR1 DFQATT, CDR2 SNEGSKA (reference sequence). The V end lost 2 bases, the J end lost 2 bases, and 7 bases lay between the germline ends. This CDR3 spans 13 amino acids. The CDR3 DNA reads TGCAGTGCTAGAATAGGCGGCAATCAGCCCCAGCATTTT. This translates into CSARIGGNQPQHF.

The chain uses TRBV29-1 and TRBJ1-1; TRBD1 might be the D (6 bases). CDR1 and CDR2 from the germline V gene are SQVTM and ANQGSEA. V was clipped by 1 base and J by 0 bases, with 12 bases between them. CDR3 length: 15 residues. The CDR3 here is CSVEAGGSLNTEAFF. The CDR3, as DNA: TGCAGCGTTGAAGCGGGGGGCTCTTTGAACACTGAAGCTTTCTTT.

This clonotype was found many times. V is TRBV28 and J is TRBJ1-2; 8 bases are a match to TRBD1. This CDR3 comprises 17 residues. The V gene's germline CDR1 is MDHEN and CDR2 SYDVKM. V lost 4 bases, J lost 5 bases, and 15 bases stayed unmatched. Here the CDR3 DNA reads TGTGCCAGCAGTTCCCGACAGGGGATCGCCGTTCATTATGGCTACACCTTC. Translation gives CASSSRQGIAVHYGYTF.

This clonotype has ten or more counts. The chain uses TRBV5-1 and TRBJ2-2; maybe TRBD1 (6 bases). Germline V CDR1 and CDR2: SGHRS, YFSETQ. The V end lost 4 bases, the J end lost 3 bases, and 16 bases lay between the germline ends. The length of the CDR3 is 16 residues. This CDR3 reads CASSGTGIDYTGELFF. CDR3 nucleotides: TGCGCCAGCAGCGGAACAGGGATAGACTACACCGGGGAGCTGTTTTTT.

This clonotype was picked up many times. The J gene is TRBJ2-1, the V gene TRBV15; the D gene is possibly TRBD2 (5 bases). The germline V gene encodes CDR1 LNHNV and CDR2 YYDKDF (reference sequence). With 3 bases removed from V and 0 bases from J, the gap between germline ends came to 12 bases. The CDR3 contains 16 residues. CDR3 amino acids: CATSSPGMRSYNEQFF. The CDR3 nucleotides are TGTGCCACCAGCAGCCCGGGGATGCGCTCCTACAATGAGCAGTTCTTC.

This clonotype was recorded at least ten times. The rearrangement uses TRBV7-6 and TRBJ1-1; D not certain. V lost 1 base and J lost 1, with 4 bases in between. This CDR3 is built from 13 residues. Germline V gene lookup returns CDR1 SGHVS and CDR2 FNYEAQ. In nucleotides, the CDR3 is TGTGCCAGCAGCTTAGATCCGAACACTGAAGCTTTCTTT. Its protein product is CASSLDPNTEAFF.

The table lists this clonotype with many counts. J is TRBJ2-3 and V is TRBV3-1; the match to TRBD1 covers 8 bases. Germline lookup yields CDR1 LGHDT and CDR2 YNNKEL (reference sequence). Trimming cost V 2 bases and J 5 bases; bases outside gene matches: 3. The CDR3 has 14 amino acids. The CDR3 DNA is TGTGCCAGCAGCCAATATGACAGGGGAGATACGCAGTATTTT. This sequence encodes CASSQYDRGDTQYF.

This clonotype was seen at least ten times. J is TRBJ2-5 and V is TRBV27, with 13 bases that match TRBD2. The V segment lost 6 bases and the J segment 7 bases; nucleotides outside the gene matches: 11. This CDR3 comprises 16 residues. Germline V gene lookup returns CDR1 MNHEY and CDR2 SMNVEV (reference sequence). The CDR3 loop reads CASSSGTSGATRTQYF. The CDR3 DNA follows: TGTGCCAGCAGCAGCGGGACTAGCGGGGCGACAAGGACCCAGTACTTC.

This clonotype was detected many times. One base away lies a much larger clone, so this may be a sequencing read error. The genes are TRBV5-1 and TRBJ2-7; D could derive from TRBD1 or TRBD2 (6 bases each). CDR1 and CDR2 from the germline V gene are SGHRS and YFSETQ. This CDR3 comprises 13 residues. This CDR3 reads CTSRDNSGGEQYF. The CDR3 DNA follows: TGCACCAGCCGGGACAACTCCGGAGGGGAGCAGTACTTC. The full variable domain, completed using reference TRBV5-1 and TRBJ2-7, is KAGVTQTPRYLIKTRGQQVTLSCSPISGHRSVSWYQQTPGQGLQFLFEYFSETQRNKGNFPGRFSGRQFSNSRSEMNVSTLELGDSALYLCTSRDNSGGEQYFGPGTRLTVT.

This clonotype came up many times. The chain couples TRBV5-1 to TRBJ2-3; no clear D. This CDR3 has 13 amino acids. Trimming shortened V by 1 base and J by 2 bases, and 5 bases separated the two germline ends. Germline V CDR1 and CDR2: SGHRS, YFSETQ. CDR3 in amino acids: CASSLRATDTQYF. Here the CDR3 DNA reads TGCGCCAGCAGCTTGAGGGCCACAGATACGCAGTATTTT.

This clonotype has at least ten counts. The gene calls are TRBV5-1 and TRBJ2-2; TRBD1 agrees at 9 bases. Trimming took 4 bases from V and 1 from J; bases not matched to a gene: 2. The germline gives CDR1 SGHRS, CDR2 YFSETQ. This CDR3 is 15 amino acids long. CDR3 DNA: TGCGCCAGCAGCGGGACAGGGTGGAACACCGGGGAGCTGTTTTTT. It yields the protein CASSGTGWNTGELFF.

This clonotype has ten or more counts. The chain links TRBV20-1 to TRBJ2-3; 9 bases line up with TRBD2. The germline V gene encodes CDR1 DFQATT and CDR2 SNEGSKA (reference sequence). Trimming at V came to 4 bases and at J to 4 bases, leaving 6 bases not matched to a gene. The CDR3 contains 14 residues. The CDR3 DNA reads TGCAGTGCTACGCGGGAGGGCCTGGCAGATACGCAGTATTTT. Its translation: CSATREGLADTQYF.

This clonotype came up many times. V usage is TRBV20-1 and J usage is TRBJ2-7; 9 nucleotides match TRBD1. This CDR3 comprises 16 residues. Germline V gene data show CDR1 as DFQATT and CDR2 as SNEGSKA (reference sequence). J lost 5 bases, V lost 4 bases, and 15 bases had no gene match. The CDR3 region has the DNA TGCAGTGCTACCAGGGGGGGGACAGGGAATTTCGACGAGCAGTACTTC. Its translation is CSATRGGTGNFDEQYF.

This clonotype was recorded many times. V is TRBV5-1 and J is TRBJ1-1, with D perhaps matching TRBD1 (5 bases). The V and J ends lost 0 bases and 1 base respectively, with 19 bases between them. Germline CDR1 is SGHRS and CDR2 is YFSETQ. This CDR3 is 18 amino acids long. CDR3 amino acids: CASSLAGGAVWRNTEAFF. For the CDR3, the DNA is TGCGCCAGCAGCTTGGCCGGAGGGGCGGTATGGAGGAACACTGAAGCTTTCTTT.

This clonotype was picked up many times. The chain joins TRBV20-1 to TRBJ2-5; possible D gene TRBD2, 5 bases. V was shortened by 1 base and J by 5 bases, with 14 bases between the two germline ends. In germline, CDR1 is DFQATT, CDR2 SNEGSKA (reference sequence). The CDR3 spans 14 residues. This chain's CDR3 is CSARAGFVLETQYF. The DNA for the CDR3 is TGCAGTGCTAGAGCGGGGTTCGTGTTGGAGACCCAGTACTTC.